This T cell receptor beta chain appears in the sequencing data of a study of synovial regulatory T cells in juvenile arthritis. Broader study findings: Blood Treg cells that were inflammation-associated showed lower TCR diversity than other blood Treg cells.

Judged by frequency, this clone is medium-sized. The antigen remains undetermined. The assay was immunoSEQ multiplex PCR, and TCRdb's table has in-frame clones only and misses some. Recorded for this sample: over 7,500 clones. Germline CDR1 and CDR2: ENHRY and SYGVKD. The CDR3 sequence is 14 residues long. No DNA sequence was recorded. The rearrangement joins TRBV10-3 to TRBJ1-1; no DNA is available, so the TRBD1 call from TCRdb remains unchecked. This receptor was obtained from a donor between 2 and 29 years old with juvenile idiopathic arthritis. Sequenced input: Treg cells from blood. Sample subset: HLA-DR+ inflammation-associated blood Treg cells. CDR3: CAISEVTGNTEAFF.